The T cell receptor (beta chain) under discussion was sequenced for a study of T cells after yellow fever vaccination. Turning to the study itself: Libraries from low-cell-number fractions were prepared with the SMART-Seq v4 Ultra Low Input RNA kit.

Germline CDR1 ENHRY, CDR2 SYGVKD. This CDR3 comprises 16 residues. V lost 3 bases to trimming and J lost 6 bases, with 19 bases between them. Findings and caveats of the study: The study noted that FACS-sorted repertoires could contain abundant clonotypes contaminating from the bulk population.

This clonotype has more than one count but fewer than ten. What it binds is unknown. A single record per CDR3 protein comes from TCRdb applying MiXCR to the 5' RACE reads. The data hold 450,000 to 600,000 distinct CDR3 sequences, with around 17% observed a single time. The receptor comes from a man aged 18 to 35 who received the YFV17D yellow fever vaccine. V and J are TRBV10-3 and TRBJ2-3; D might be TRBD2 (6 bases). The sequences come from PBMCs, collected about 5 days after the first yellow fever vaccination. As DNA, the CDR3 is TGTGCCATCAGTGACCTCAACTTCGGGGGATCGGATACGCAGTATTTT. Translating it yields CAISDLNFGGSDTQYF.